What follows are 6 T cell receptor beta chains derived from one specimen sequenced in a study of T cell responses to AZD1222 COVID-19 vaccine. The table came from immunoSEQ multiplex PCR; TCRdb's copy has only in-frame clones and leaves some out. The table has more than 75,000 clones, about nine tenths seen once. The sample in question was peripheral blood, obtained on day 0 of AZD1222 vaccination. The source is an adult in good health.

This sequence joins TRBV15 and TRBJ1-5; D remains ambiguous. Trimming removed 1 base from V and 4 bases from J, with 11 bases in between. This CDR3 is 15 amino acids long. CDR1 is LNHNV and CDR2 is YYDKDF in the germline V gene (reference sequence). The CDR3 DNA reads TGTGCCACCAGCAGAGTTAGGAAGGCGAATCAGCCCCAGCATTTT. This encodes CATSRVRKANQPQHF.

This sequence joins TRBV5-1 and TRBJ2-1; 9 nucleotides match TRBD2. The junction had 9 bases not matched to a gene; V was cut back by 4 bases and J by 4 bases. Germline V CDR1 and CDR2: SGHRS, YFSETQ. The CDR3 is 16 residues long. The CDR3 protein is CASSGTTSGDYNEQFF. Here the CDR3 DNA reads TGCGCCAGCAGCGGGACGACTAGCGGAGATTACAATGAGCAGTTCTTC.

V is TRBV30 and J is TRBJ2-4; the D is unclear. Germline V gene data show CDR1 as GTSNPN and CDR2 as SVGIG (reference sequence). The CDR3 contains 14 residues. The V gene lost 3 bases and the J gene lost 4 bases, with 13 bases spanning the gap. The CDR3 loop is CAWSLASLKNIQYF. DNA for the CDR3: TGTGCCTGGAGCCTCGCCAGCCTAAAAAACATTCAGTACTTC.

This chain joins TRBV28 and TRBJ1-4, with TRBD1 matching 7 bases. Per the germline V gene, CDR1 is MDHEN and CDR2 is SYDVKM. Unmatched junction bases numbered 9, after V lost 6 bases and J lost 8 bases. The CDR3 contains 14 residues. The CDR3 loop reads CASSSQGKGEKLFF. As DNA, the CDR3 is TGTGCCAGCAGCTCACAGGGGAAAGGAGAAAAACTGTTTTTT.

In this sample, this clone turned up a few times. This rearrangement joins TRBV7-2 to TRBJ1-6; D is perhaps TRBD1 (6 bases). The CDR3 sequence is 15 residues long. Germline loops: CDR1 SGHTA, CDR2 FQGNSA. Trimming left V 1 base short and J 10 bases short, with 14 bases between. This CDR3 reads CASSLGQASGSPLHF. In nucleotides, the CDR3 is TGTGCCAGCAGCTTAGGACAGGCCAGCGGATCACCCCTCCACTTT.

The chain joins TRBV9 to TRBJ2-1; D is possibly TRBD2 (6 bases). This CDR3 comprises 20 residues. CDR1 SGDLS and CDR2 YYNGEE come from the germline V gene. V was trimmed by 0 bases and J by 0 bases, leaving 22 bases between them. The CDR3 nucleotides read TGTGCCAGCAGCGTAGGGCAGTGGGGGGACCCCATGAGCTCCTACAATGAGCAGTTCTTC. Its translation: CASSVGQWGDPMSSYNEQFF.